The 25 T cell receptor beta chains reported below all come from one sample, sequenced in a study of T cells in Graves' hyperthyroidism and ophthalmopathy. Template material for amplifying TCR beta CDR3 regions consisted of RNA transcripts. The study used the HTBI primer set for a first-round RT-PCR of the TCR CDR3. A single record per CDR3 protein comes from TCRdb applying MiXCR to the multiplex PCR reads. The table records fewer than 500,000 distinct CDR3 sequences, around an eighth of them present only once. What was sequenced was blood. The receptors shown here come from a man aged 25-45 years with Graves' hyperthyroidism that later progressed to Graves' ophthalmopathy.

This clonotype was seen many times. This sequence joins TRBV29-1 and TRBJ1-1; 9 nucleotides match TRBD1. CDR1 is SQVTM and CDR2 is ANQGSEA in the germline V gene. The V and J ends lost 4 bases and 5 bases, in that order; junction bases with no gene match: 5. The CDR3 sequence is 13 residues long. The CDR3 spells CSVGTGEGTEAFF. CDR3 DNA: TGCAGCGTTGGGACAGGGGAGGGTACTGAAGCTTTCTTT.

This clonotype appeared a few times. V usage is TRBV29-1 and J usage is TRBJ1-1, with TRBD1 matching over 7 bases. Germline V CDR1 and CDR2: SQVTM, ANQGSEA. The CDR3 consists of 17 residues. The CDR3 sequence: CNVTRGQPWGLNTEAFF. As DNA, the CDR3 is TGCAACGTGACAAGGGGACAGCCCTGGGGCCTGAACACTGAAGCTTTCTTT.

At least ten counts were recorded for this clonotype. This chain's CDR3 is CASSLGLASTDTQYF. The CDR3, as DNA: TGTGCCAGCAGCTTGGGACTAGCAAGCACAGATACGCAGTATTTT. The chain joins TRBV11-3 to TRBJ2-3, with TRBD2 identical over 9 bases. The trim removed 3 bases at V and 0 bases at J, leaving 1 base unmatched. From germline, CDR1 is SGHNT and CDR2 YENEEA. The CDR3 extends over 15 amino acids.

This clonotype has a count of ten or more. CDR3 sequence: CSHSIGTRETQYF. CDR3 DNA: TGCAGCCATTCGATCGGGACTCGGGAGACCCAGTACTTC. The J gene is TRBJ2-5, the V gene TRBV29-1; TRBD2 might be the D (6 bases). This CDR3 is 13 amino acids long. V was trimmed by 8 bases and J by 5 bases, leaving 18 bases between them. Per germline, CDR1 SQVTM and CDR2 ANQGSEA.

In its sample, this clonotype was seen a few times. This rearrangement joins TRBV29-1 to TRBJ1-4, with no clear D. V gave up 8 bases and J gave up 8 bases, with 12 bases separating them. CDR3 size: 11 residues. CDR1 is SQVTM, CDR2 ANQGSEA, per germline. CDR3 amino acids: CSSRWAEKLFF. As DNA, the CDR3 is TGCAGCAGTCGCTGGGCGGAAAAACTGTTTTTT.

At least ten counts were recorded for this clonotype. The V gene is TRBV28, the J gene TRBJ2-7, with TRBD2 identical over 7 bases. V lost 5 bases, J lost 3 bases, and 19 bases stayed unmatched. Germline-derived CDR1 and CDR2 are MDHEN and SYDVKM. This CDR3 contains 18 residues. The CDR3, as DNA: TGTGCCAGCAGTCTTCAACTCGGGGGAGGGGCGTCAGTCTACGAGCAGTACTTC. The encoded protein is CASSLQLGGGASVYEQYF.

This clonotype was observed at least ten times. The CDR3 DNA reads as TGTGCCAGCAGTAAGAGGTGGCAGCCTATGACTGAAGCTTTCTTT. Its protein is CASSKRWQPMTEAFF. The chain recombines TRBV6-1 with TRBJ1-1, with no clear D. Deletions cut 5 bases from V and 5 bases from J, with 18 bases between. Germline V gene lookup returns CDR1 MNHNS and CDR2 SASEGT. CDR3 length equals 15 residues.

In its sample, this clonotype was seen many times. CDR3 amino acids: CASSRYRGRSEKLFF. CDR3 coding DNA: TGTGCCAGCAGTCGCTACAGGGGGAGGAGTGAAAAACTGTTTTTT. The chain links TRBV12-3 or TRBV12-4 to TRBJ1-4, with 8 bases identical to TRBD1. This CDR3 has 15 residues. V shed 5 bases, J shed 7 bases, and the junction held 9 bases outside the gene matches.

This clonotype was found a few times. The chain is built from TRBV11-3 and TRBJ2-1; D not certain. Per the germline V gene, CDR1 is SGHNT and CDR2 is YENEEA. V was cut by 8 bases and J by 0 bases, with 8 bases left in between. The length of the CDR3 is 13 residues. The DNA of the CDR3 is TGTGCCAGCCTCTCGAGCTCCTACAATGAGCAGTTCTTC. It translates to CASLSSSYNEQFF.

The genes are TRBV13 and TRBJ2-5; D possibly corresponds to TRBD1 (6 bases). CDR3 size: 15 residues. V was shortened by 5 bases and J by 3 bases, with 16 bases between the two germline ends. Germline V gene data show CDR1 as PRHDT and CDR2 as FYEKMQ (reference sequence). The CDR3 DNA reads as TGTGCCAGCAGCCTCACAGGGTTCGGGAAAGAGACCCAGTACTTC. Residues: CASSLTGFGKETQYF.

This clonotype has ten or more counts. The V gene is TRBV2, the J gene TRBJ2-1, with 8 bases that match TRBD2. This CDR3 is built from 16 residues. CDR1 and CDR2 (germline): SNHLY, FYNNEI. After removal of 6 bases from V and 7 bases from J, the junction contained 14 bases not matched to a gene. This CDR3 is CASSAGRGAGGNEQFF. The CDR3 nucleotides are TGTGCCAGCAGCGCGGGGCGGGGGGCCGGGGGGAATGAGCAGTTCTTC.

This chain uses TRBV14 with TRBJ1-2; 7 bases align to TRBD1. Germline V lookup: CDR1 SGHDN, CDR2 FVKESK. V dropped 2 bases and J dropped 4; count of bases not matched to a gene: 7. This CDR3 region has 15 residues. CDR3 bases: TGTGCCAGCAGCCAATCTCACGGGACAGCCTATGGCTACACCTTC. It yields the protein CASSQSHGTAYGYTF.

The table lists this clonotype with many counts. This chain uses TRBV28 with TRBJ2-5, with TRBD2 matching 7 bases. Germline-derived CDR1 and CDR2 are MDHEN and SYDVKM. The CDR3 length is 13 residues. V was clipped by 7 bases and J by 2 bases; unmatched bases: 4. The CDR3 nucleotides read TGTGCCAGCAAATCGGGGGGTCAAGAGACCCAGTACTTC. Its translation is CASKSGGQETQYF.

This clonotype was observed at least ten times. The chain carries TRBV20-1 and TRBJ1-2; 7 nucleotides align to TRBD1. The CDR3 sequence is 14 residues long. V was pared by 1 base and J by 3 bases, with 5 bases of the junction left unmatched. Germline V lookup: CDR1 DFQATT, CDR2 SNEGSKA (reference sequence). CDR3: CSARARQGDYGYTF. DNA for the CDR3: TGCAGTGCTAGAGCGAGACAGGGTGACTATGGCTACACCTTC.

This clonotype was observed a few times. Since no conserved phenylalanine or tryptophan closes the CDR3, a read error is the likely cause. The chain links TRBV28 to TRBJ1-1; D remains ambiguous. Germline V gene lookup returns CDR1 MDHEN and CDR2 SYDVKM. The CDR3 contains 11 residues. Trimming cost V 7 bases and J 11 bases, with 14 bases left between them. The CDR3: CASNNQIQAFL. DNA of the CDR3: TGTGCCAGCAACAACCAGATCCAGGCTTTCCTT.

At least ten counts were recorded for this clonotype. V usage is TRBV27 and J usage is TRBJ1-2; D not certain. This CDR3 has 14 amino acids. Germline V gives CDR1 MNHEY, CDR2 SMNVEV (reference sequence). V lost 5 bases, J lost 2 bases, and 12 bases lay in between. The DNA for the CDR3 is TGTGCCAGCAGTATAACGGCCGTAAACTATGGCTACACCTTC. Its translation is CASSITAVNYGYTF.

The sample holds many counts of this clonotype. The J gene is TRBJ1-1, the V gene TRBV12-3 or TRBV12-4, with unresolved D. This CDR3 contains 13 residues. Trimming shortened V by 5 bases and J by 6 bases, and 13 bases separated the two germline ends. CDR3 sequence: CASSDFLTSEAFF. DNA of the CDR3: TGTGCCAGCAGTGATTTCCTAACGTCTGAAGCTTTCTTT.

The table lists this clonotype with many counts. The chain carries TRBV11-3 and TRBJ2-1, with TRBD1 matching 7 bases. This CDR3 has 15 amino acids. From germline, CDR1 is SGHNT and CDR2 YENEEA. J lost 0 bases, V lost 7 bases, and 6 bases had no gene match. In DNA, the CDR3 is TGTGCCAGCACCTCCCGGGACAGCTCCTACAATGAGCAGTTCTTC. Its protein product is CASTSRDSSYNEQFF.

This clonotype was picked up many times. This chain connects TRBV5-1 to TRBJ1-1; TRBD1 matches 8 bases. The V gene end was trimmed by 3 bases and the J gene end by 1 base; junction bases not matched to a gene: 5. This CDR3 region has 15 residues. CDR1 and CDR2 from the germline V gene are SGHRS and YFSETQ. CDR3 sequence (DNA): TGCGCCAGCAGCTGGACGACAGGGGCGAACACTGAAGCTTTCTTT. Residues: CASSWTTGANTEAFF.

The V gene is TRBV4-2, the J gene TRBJ1-2, with 11 bases identical to TRBD1. The V segment lost 6 bases and the J segment 7 bases; nucleotides outside the gene matches: 4. This CDR3 is 13 amino acids long. Germline-derived CDR1 and CDR2 are LGHNA and YNFKEQ. The CDR3 DNA follows: TGTGCCAGCAGTCCCGGACAGGGGGCTGGCTACACCTTC. This gives the protein CASSPGQGAGYTF.

There are a few counts of this clonotype. The chain couples TRBV13 to TRBJ1-1; the D is unclear. Looked up from germline, CDR1 is PRHDT and CDR2 is FYEKMQ (reference sequence). V was trimmed by 5 bases and J by 4 bases, leaving 20 bases between them. This CDR3 has 16 amino acids. Here the CDR3 DNA reads TGTGCCAGCAGCCCCAACCCCCCGCGGGCGCTCACTGAAGCTTTCTTT. It specifies CASSPNPPRALTEAFF.

This clonotype was seen many times. The V gene is TRBV12-3 or TRBV12-4, the J gene TRBJ2-2; D is perhaps TRBD1 or TRBD2 (5 bases each). V was trimmed by 6 bases and J by 6 bases, leaving 17 bases between them. The CDR3 runs 15 residues. The CDR3 region has the DNA TGTGCCAGCAGCTGGGGTTTGGGGGACGCCGGGGAGCTGTTTTTT. This encodes CASSWGLGDAGELFF.

The V and J genes are TRBV7-3 and TRBJ2-5; maybe TRBD2 (6 bases). The germline V and J ends were trimmed by 5 bases and 4 bases, with 17 bases remaining between them. Germline assignment: CDR1 SGHTA and CDR2 FQGTGA. This CDR3 spans 15 amino acids. This CDR3 is CASSQDPGAGETQYF. In DNA, the CDR3 is TGTGCCAGCAGCCAAGATCCCGGAGCGGGAGAGACCCAGTACTTC. The whole variable domain, filled in from reference TRBV7-3 and TRBJ2-5, reads GAGVSQTPSNKVTEKGKYVELRCDPISGHTALYWYRQSLGQGPEFLIYFQGTGAADDSGLPNDRFFAVRPEGSVSTLKIQRTERGDSAVYLCASSQDPGAGETQYFGPGTRLLVL.

This clonotype showed up just a few times. This chain uses TRBV6-2 or TRBV6-3 with TRBJ1-4, with 10 bases identical to TRBD1. CDR1 and CDR2 from the germline V gene are MNHEY and SVGEGT. The CDR3 loop spans 14 amino acids. V was clipped by 6 bases and J by 7 bases; unmatched bases: 5. The DNA of the CDR3 is TGTGCCAGCAGGTTGACAGGGGGCAGTGAAAAACTGTTTTTT. Translation gives CASRLTGGSEKLFF.

This clonotype was seen a handful of times. The chain carries TRBV3-1 and TRBJ2-7; possibly TRBD2 for D (5 bases). This CDR3 comprises 13 residues. Trimming took 3 bases from V and 12 from J, leaving 18 bases between them. The germline gives CDR1 LGHDT, CDR2 YNNKEL (reference sequence). In nucleotides, the CDR3 is TGTGCCAGCAGCCACGGGGAAGGTTTTTGGCCGTACTTC. Residues: CASSHGEGFWPYF.